The 16 T cell receptor beta chains reported below all come from one sample, sequenced in a study of cytomegalovirus exposure and HLA in healthy donors. The study ran its PCR with 60 Vbeta and 13 Jbeta primers. TCRdb's copy holds only in-frame clones and misses some; the assay was immunoSEQ multiplex PCR. The sample holds roughly 67,000 clones, around 75% seen once. Sequenced input: PBMCs. The receptors derive from a man in his fifties or sixties in good health and CMV-seropositive.

This clone was recorded only once. This chain connects TRBV19 to TRBJ1-4, with a tentative D call TRBD1 (5 bases). The CDR3 consists of 15 residues. V dropped 5 bases and J dropped 3 bases, with 13 bases sitting between them. CDR1 is LNHDA, CDR2 SQIVND, per germline (reference sequence). The CDR3 DNA follows: TGTGCCAGTAGTGGACCAGGGTGGGCTAATGAAAAACTGTTTTTT. Amino acid sequence: CASSGPGWANEKLFF.

The rearrangement uses TRBV2 and TRBJ1-5; D gene uncertain. V gave up 8 bases and J gave up 4 bases, with 15 bases separating them. There are 14 residues in the CDR3. Germline CDR1 SNHLY, CDR2 FYNNEI. CDR3 DNA: TGTGCCAGCGTCATGATCGGCGGGAATCAGCCCCAGCATTTT. Its protein is CASVMIGGNQPQHF.

V gene TRBV5-6 combines with J gene TRBJ1-1; D is possibly TRBD1 (5 bases). This CDR3 has 13 amino acids. Germline values: CDR1 SGHDT, CDR2 YYEEEE. Trimming removed 6 bases at V and 5 bases at J, with 14 bases between. The CDR3 loop is CASTKSGGTEAFF. The CDR3 nucleotides are TGTGCCAGCACCAAAAGTGGGGGGACTGAAGCTTTCTTT.

This clone was seen only a few times. V and J are TRBV11-2 and TRBJ2-7, with D possibly matching TRBD1 (6 bases). The V gene's germline CDR1 is SGHAT and CDR2 FQNNGV. V shed 3 bases and J shed 1 base, with 10 bases lying between them. The CDR3 runs to 14 residues. Here the CDR3 DNA reads TGTGCCAGCAGCTTTTCAGACAGGTCCTACGAGCAGTACTTC. This translates into CASSFSDRSYEQYF.

The chain couples TRBV9 to TRBJ2-2, with D maybe TRBD2 (6 bases). CDR1 and CDR2 (germline): SGDLS, YYNGEE. V was clipped by 2 bases and J by 1 base, with 6 bases between them. The CDR3 is made up of 14 amino acids. DNA for the CDR3: TGTGCCAGCAGCGTTAGCGGGAACACCGGGGAGCTGTTTTTT. Translated: CASSVSGNTGELFF.

V is TRBV21-1 and J is TRBJ1-2. TRBV21-1 is a pseudogene locus. This CDR3 has 14 amino acids. The CDR3 DNA reads TGTGCCAGCATCCAGGAGGCAGGCAGTAGTGGCTACACCTTC. Amino acids: CASIQEAGSSGYTF.

Concerning this clone itself: At one of its ends the junction is not consistent with the germline gene, which may arise from a read error. The chain recombines TRBV9 with TRBJ2-7; possible D gene TRBD2, 6 bases. CDR1 and CDR2 (germline): SGDLS, YYNGEE. The CDR3 runs 14 residues. CDR3 sequence reads: CASSVSGLVGELYF. The CDR3 coding sequence is TGTGCCAGCAGCGTAAGCGGGTTAGTAGGTGAGCTGTACTTC.

The CDR3 is CASSLQGFGEQYF. The CDR3 DNA follows: TGTGCCAGTAGTTTACAGGGATTCGGCGAGCAGTACTTC. The genes are TRBV19 and TRBJ2-7; D might be TRBD1 (6 bases). The length of the CDR3 is 13 residues. Germline lookup yields CDR1 LNHDA and CDR2 SQIVND (reference sequence). The germline V and J ends were trimmed by 5 bases and 6 bases, with 14 bases remaining between them.

This chain links TRBV11-3 with TRBJ2-7; no reliable D call. The CDR3 is 13 amino acids. Per the germline V gene, CDR1 is SGHNT and CDR2 is YENEEA. Trimming took 3 bases from V and 7 from J, leaving 13 bases between them. CDR3 sequence (DNA): TGTGCCAGCAGCTTGGGCCGTATTCGGGAGCAGTACTTC. It encodes CASSLGRIREQYF.

The chain employs TRBV18 and TRBJ1-1; D not resolved. The CDR3 spans 17 residues. Germline-derived CDR1 and CDR2 are KGHSH and LQKENI. The ends were cut back, 1 base at V and 6 bases at J, with 21 bases in the middle. DNA of the CDR3: TGTGCCAGCTCACCACGGCCCATGAGTACACCAGGCGCTGAAGCTTTCTTT. This sequence encodes CASSPRPMSTPGAEAFF.

This clone was recorded only once. CDR3 sequence: CATSQGQQDTGELFF. CDR3 DNA: TGTGCCACCAGCCAAGGACAGCAAGACACCGGGGAGCTGTTTTTT. The chain is built from TRBV15 and TRBJ2-2; D is perhaps TRBD1 (6 bases). V gave up 5 bases and J gave up 3 bases, with 13 bases separating them. The CDR3 runs 15 residues. The germline gives CDR1 LNHNV, CDR2 YYDKDF (reference sequence).

In this sample, this clone turned up a few times. This chain connects TRBV9 to TRBJ2-2, with D possibly TRBD1 on 7 matching bases. V lost 4 bases and J lost 7, with 17 bases in between. In germline, CDR1 is SGDLS, CDR2 YYNGEE. The CDR3 spans 15 residues. In DNA form, the CDR3 reads TGTGCCAGCAGCCCCCAGGGGGGTCCTGGCGGGGAGCTGTTTTTT. Amino acid sequence: CASSPQGGPGGELFF. The variable domain in full, with the rest retrieved from reference TRBV9 and TRBJ2-2, is DSGVTQTPKHLITATGQRVTLRCSPRSGDLSVYWYQQSLDQGLQFLIQYYNGEERAKGNILERFSAQQFPDLHSELNLSSLELGDSALYFCASSPQGGPGGELFFGEGSRLTVL.

This chain connects TRBV7-9 to TRBJ1-3, with 7 bases lining up with TRBD1. Unmatched junction bases numbered 13, after V lost 5 bases and J lost 6 bases. CDR3 length: 16 residues. Germline assignment: CDR1 SEHNR and CDR2 FQNEAQ (reference sequence). The CDR3 DNA is TGTGCCAGCAGCATACTCCTAACAGGGGAAAAAAACACCATATATTTT. It yields the protein CASSILLTGEKNTIYF.

The chain joins TRBV9 to TRBJ2-3; 9 bases fit TRBD1. The CDR3 is 15 residues long. Germline values: CDR1 SGDLS, CDR2 YYNGEE. Unmatched junction bases numbered 3, after V lost 2 bases and J lost 2 bases. CDR3 nucleotide sequence: TGTGCCAGCAGCGTTGGGACAGGGCTCACAGATACGCAGTATTTT. This translates into CASSVGTGLTDTQYF.

The chain is built from TRBV11-3 and TRBJ2-7, with 8 bases aligning to TRBD2. Germline lookup yields CDR1 SGHNT and CDR2 YENEEA. J was trimmed by 6 bases and V by 3 bases; bases with no gene match: 10. This CDR3 is 15 amino acids long. The CDR3: CASSFSSWTSIEQYF. Written as DNA, the CDR3 is TGTGCCAGCAGCTTTTCGTCCTGGACTAGCATCGAGCAGTACTTC.

This clone was seen only a few times. This chain connects TRBV7-2 to TRBJ2-1; 9 nucleotides match TRBD2. The V segment lost 6 bases and the J segment 5 bases; nucleotides outside the gene matches: 8. Looked up from germline, CDR1 is SGHTA and CDR2 is FQGNSA. This CDR3 is built from 15 residues. DNA for the CDR3: TGTGCCAGCAGAGTTAGCGGGAGTACCAACAATGAGCAGTTCTTC. Its translation: CASRVSGSTNNEQFF.